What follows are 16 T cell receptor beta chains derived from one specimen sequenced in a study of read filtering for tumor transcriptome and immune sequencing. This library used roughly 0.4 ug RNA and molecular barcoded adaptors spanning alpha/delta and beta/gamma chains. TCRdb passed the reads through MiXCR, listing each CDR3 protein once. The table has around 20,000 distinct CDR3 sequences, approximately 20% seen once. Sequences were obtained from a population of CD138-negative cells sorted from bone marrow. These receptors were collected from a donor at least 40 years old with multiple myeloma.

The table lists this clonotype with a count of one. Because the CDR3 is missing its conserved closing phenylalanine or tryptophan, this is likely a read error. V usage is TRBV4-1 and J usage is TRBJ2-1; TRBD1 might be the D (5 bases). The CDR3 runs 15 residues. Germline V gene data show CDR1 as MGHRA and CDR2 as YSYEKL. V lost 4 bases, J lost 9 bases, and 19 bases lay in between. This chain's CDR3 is CASSPRLVGEGEQFL. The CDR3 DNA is TGCGCCAGCAGCCCAAGATTGGTAGGGGAAGGTGAGCAGTTCCTC.

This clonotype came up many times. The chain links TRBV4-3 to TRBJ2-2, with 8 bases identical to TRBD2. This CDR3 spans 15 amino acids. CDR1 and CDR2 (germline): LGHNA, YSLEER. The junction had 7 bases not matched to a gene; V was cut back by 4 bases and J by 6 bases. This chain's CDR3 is CASSLGLARSGELFF. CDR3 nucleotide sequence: TGCGCCAGCAGCCTTGGACTAGCTCGATCCGGGGAGCTGTTTTTT.

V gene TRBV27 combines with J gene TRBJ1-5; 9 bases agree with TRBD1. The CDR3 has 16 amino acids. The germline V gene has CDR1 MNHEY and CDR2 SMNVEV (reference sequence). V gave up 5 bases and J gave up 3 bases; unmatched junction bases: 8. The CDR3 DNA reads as TGTGCCAGCAGTCCTCGGACAGGGGCCCTCAATCAGCCCCAGCATTTT. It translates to CASSPRTGALNQPQHF.

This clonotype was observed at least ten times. In nucleotides, the CDR3 is TGTGCCAGCAGCCCAGAGTTAACGAACACTGAAGCTTTCTTT. Translated: CASSPELTNTEAFF. The chain combines TRBV5-4 with TRBJ1-1; D unresolved. Germline-derived CDR1 and CDR2 are SGHNT and YYREEE (reference sequence). Trimming took 4 bases from V and 1 from J, leaving 11 bases between them. The CDR3 runs 14 residues.

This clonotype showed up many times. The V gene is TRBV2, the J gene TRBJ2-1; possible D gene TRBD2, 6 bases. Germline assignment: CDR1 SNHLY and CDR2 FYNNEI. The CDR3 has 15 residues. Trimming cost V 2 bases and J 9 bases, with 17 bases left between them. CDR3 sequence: CASSERASVGSEQFF. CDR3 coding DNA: TGTGCCAGCAGTGAAAGGGCTAGCGTGGGCAGTGAGCAGTTCTTC.

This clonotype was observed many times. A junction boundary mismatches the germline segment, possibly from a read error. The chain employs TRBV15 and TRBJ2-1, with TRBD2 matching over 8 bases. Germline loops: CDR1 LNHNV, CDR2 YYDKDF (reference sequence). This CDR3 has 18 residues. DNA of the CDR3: TGTGCCACCAGCAGAGATCGAGGTAGCGGGAACTCCTTCAATGAGCAGTTCTTC. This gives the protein CATSRDRGSGNSFNEQFF.

CDR3 DNA sequence: TGTGCCAGCAGTTTACTCAATAGCAATCAGCCCCAGCATTTT. It translates to CASSLLNSNQPQHF. J is TRBJ1-5 and V is TRBV12-3 or TRBV12-4, with D unresolved. This CDR3 is built from 14 residues. The V end was cut by 2 bases, the J end by 0 bases, with 5 bases between.

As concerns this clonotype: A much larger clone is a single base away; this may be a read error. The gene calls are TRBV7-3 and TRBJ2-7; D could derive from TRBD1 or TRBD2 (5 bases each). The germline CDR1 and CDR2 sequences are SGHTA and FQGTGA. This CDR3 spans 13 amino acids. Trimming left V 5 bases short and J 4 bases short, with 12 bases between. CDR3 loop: CASSRGLGYEQYF. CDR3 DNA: TGTGCCAGCAGCCGGGGCCTGGGGTACGAGCAGTACTTC. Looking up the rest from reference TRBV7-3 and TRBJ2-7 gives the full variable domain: GAGVSQTPSNKVTEKGKYVELRCDPISGHTALYWYRQSLGQGPEFLIYFQGTGAADDSGLPNDRFFAVRPEGSVSTLKIQRTERGDSAVYLCASSRGLGYEQYFGPGTRLTVT.

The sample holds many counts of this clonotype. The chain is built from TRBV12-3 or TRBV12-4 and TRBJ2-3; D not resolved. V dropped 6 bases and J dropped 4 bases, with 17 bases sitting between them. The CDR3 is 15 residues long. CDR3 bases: TGTGCCAGCAGACGGACCCCATCGGCGGCAGATACGCAGTATTTT. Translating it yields CASRRTPSAADTQYF.

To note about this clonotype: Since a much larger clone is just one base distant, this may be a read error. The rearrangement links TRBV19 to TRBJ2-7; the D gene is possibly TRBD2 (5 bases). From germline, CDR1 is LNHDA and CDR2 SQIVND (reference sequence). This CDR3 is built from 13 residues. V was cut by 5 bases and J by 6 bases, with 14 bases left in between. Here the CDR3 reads CASSVTGSSEQYF. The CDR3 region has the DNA TGTGCCAGTAGTGTGACGGGGTCTTCCGAGCAGTACTTC.

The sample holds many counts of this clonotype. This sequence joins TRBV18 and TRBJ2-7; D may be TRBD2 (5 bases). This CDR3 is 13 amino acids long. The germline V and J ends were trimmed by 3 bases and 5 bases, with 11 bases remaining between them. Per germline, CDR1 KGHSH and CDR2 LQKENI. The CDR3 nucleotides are TGTGCCAGCTCACCCCGAGGGTTGGACGAGCAGTACTTC. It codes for CASSPRGLDEQYF.

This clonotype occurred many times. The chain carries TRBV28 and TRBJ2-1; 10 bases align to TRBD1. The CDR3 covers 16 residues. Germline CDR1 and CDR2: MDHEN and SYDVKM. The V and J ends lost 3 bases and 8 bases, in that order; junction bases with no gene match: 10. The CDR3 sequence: CASSFLRTGGLDEQFF. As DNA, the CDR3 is TGTGCCAGCAGTTTTCTGCGGACAGGGGGTCTCGATGAGCAGTTCTTC.

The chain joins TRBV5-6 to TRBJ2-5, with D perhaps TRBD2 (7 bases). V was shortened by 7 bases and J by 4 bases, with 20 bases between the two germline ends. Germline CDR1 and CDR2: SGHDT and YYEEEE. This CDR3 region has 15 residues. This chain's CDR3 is CASGPEGGGRETQYF. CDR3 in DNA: TGTGCCAGCGGCCCGGAGGGGGGGGGAAGAGAGACCCAGTACTTC.

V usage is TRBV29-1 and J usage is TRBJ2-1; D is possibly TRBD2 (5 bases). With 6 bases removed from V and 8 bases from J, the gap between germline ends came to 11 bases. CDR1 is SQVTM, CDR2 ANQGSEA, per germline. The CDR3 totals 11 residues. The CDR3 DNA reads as TGCAGCGTCCCCGGGGTCTATGAGCAGTTCTTC. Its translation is CSVPGVYEQFF.

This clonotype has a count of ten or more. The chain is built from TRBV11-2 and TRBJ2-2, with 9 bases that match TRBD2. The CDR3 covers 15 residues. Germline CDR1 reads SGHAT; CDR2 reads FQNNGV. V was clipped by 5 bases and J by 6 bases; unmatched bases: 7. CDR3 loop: CASSQGLAVSGELFF. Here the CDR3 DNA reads TGTGCCAGCAGCCAGGGACTAGCCGTTTCCGGGGAGCTGTTTTTT.

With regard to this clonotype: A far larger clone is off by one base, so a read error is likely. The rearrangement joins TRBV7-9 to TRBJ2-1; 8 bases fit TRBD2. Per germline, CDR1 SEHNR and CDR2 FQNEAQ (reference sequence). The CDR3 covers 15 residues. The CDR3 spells CASSSGLGRYNGQFF. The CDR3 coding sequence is TGTGCCAGCAGCTCGGGACTAGGGAGGTACAATGGGCAGTTCTTC.